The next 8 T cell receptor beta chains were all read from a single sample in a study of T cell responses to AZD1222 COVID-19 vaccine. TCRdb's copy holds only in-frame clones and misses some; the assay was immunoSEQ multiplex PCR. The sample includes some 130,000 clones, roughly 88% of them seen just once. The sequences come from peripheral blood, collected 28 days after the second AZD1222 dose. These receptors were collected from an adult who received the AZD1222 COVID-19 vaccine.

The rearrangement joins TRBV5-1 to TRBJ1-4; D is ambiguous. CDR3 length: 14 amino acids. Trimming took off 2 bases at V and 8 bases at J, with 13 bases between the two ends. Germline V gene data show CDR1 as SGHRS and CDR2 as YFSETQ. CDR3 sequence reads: CASSFSGSGEKLFF. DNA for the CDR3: TGCGCCAGCAGCTTTAGCGGTTCTGGCGAAAAACTGTTTTTT.

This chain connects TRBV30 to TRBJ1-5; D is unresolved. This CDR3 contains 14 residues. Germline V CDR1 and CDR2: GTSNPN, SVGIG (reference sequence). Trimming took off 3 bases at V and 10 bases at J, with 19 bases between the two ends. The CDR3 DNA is TGTGCCTGGAGCCCTTCTATGTACCAAAGTCCCCAGCATTTT. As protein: CAWSPSMYQSPQHF.

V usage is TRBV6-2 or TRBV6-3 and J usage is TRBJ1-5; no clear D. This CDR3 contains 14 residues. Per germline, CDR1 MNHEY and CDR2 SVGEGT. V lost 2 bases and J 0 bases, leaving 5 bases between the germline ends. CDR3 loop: CASSYNGSNQPQHF. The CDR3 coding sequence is TGTGCCAGCAGTTACAATGGTAGCAATCAGCCCCAGCATTTT.

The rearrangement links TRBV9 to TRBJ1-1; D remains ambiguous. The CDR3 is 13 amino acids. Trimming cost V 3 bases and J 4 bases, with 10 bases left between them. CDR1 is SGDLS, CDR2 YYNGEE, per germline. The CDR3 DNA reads TGTGCCAGCAGCGACCCGGGAGTCACTGAAGCTTTCTTT. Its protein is CASSDPGVTEAFF.

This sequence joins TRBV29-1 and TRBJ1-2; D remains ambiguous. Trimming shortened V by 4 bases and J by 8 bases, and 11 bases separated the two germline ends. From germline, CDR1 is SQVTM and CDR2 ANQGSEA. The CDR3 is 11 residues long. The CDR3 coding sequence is TGCAGCGTTGGGACGGCCGGGGGCTACACCTTC. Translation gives CSVGTAGGYTF.

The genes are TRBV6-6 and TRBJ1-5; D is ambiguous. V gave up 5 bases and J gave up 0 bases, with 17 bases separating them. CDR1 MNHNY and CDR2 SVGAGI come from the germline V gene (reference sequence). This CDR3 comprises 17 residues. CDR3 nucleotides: TGTGCCAGCAGTCAAAAAGATCAGGCGTATAGCAATCAGCCCCAGCATTTT. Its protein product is CASSQKDQAYSNQPQHF.

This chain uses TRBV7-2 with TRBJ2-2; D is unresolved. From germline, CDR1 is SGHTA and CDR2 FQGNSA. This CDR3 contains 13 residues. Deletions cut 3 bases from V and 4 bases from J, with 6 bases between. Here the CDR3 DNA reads TGTGCCAGCAGCTTCAGTACCACCGGGGAGCTGTTTTTT. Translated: CASSFSTTGELFF.

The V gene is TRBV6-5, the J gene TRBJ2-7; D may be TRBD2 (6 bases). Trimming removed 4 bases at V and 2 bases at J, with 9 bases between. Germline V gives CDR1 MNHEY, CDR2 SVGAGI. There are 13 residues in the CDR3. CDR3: CASSSREAYEQYF. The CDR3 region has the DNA TGTGCCAGCAGTTCTAGGGAGGCCTACGAGCAGTACTTC.